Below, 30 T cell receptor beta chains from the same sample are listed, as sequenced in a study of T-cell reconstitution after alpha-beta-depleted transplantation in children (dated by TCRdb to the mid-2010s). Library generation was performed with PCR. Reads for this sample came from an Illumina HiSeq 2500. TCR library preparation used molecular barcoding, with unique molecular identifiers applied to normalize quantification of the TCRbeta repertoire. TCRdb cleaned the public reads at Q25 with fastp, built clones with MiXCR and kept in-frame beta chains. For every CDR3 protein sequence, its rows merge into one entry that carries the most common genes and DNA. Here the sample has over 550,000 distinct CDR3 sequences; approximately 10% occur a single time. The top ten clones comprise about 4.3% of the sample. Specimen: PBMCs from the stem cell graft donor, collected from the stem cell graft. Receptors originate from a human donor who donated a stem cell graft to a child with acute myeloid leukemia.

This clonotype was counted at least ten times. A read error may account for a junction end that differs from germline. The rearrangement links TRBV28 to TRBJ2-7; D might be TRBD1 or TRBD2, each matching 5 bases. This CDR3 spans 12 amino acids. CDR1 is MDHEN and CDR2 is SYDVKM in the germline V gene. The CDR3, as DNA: TGTGCCAGCAGCCGTGGGGCTAGCACTTCCCATTTC. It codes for CASSRGASTSHF.

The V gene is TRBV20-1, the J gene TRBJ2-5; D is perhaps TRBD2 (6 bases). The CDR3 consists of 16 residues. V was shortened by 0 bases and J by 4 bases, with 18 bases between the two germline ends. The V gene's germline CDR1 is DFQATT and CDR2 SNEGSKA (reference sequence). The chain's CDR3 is CSARDMVAEILETQYF. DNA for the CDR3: TGCAGTGCTAGAGATATGGTAGCGGAGATACTAGAGACCCAGTACTTC.

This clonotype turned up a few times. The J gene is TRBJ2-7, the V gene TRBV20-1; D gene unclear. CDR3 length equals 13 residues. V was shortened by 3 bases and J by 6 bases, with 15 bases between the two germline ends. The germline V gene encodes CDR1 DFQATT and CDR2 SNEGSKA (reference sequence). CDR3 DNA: TGCAGTGCTAGTGGGCTAGTAGAGCTCGAGCAGTACTTC. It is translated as CSASGLVELEQYF.

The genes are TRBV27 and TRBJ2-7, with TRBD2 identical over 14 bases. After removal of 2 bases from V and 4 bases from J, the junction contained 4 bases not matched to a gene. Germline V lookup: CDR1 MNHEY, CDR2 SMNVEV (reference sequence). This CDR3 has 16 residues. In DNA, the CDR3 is TGTGCCAGCAGTTTACTCGGGACTAGCGGGAGTTACGAGCAGTACTTC. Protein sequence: CASSLLGTSGSYEQYF.

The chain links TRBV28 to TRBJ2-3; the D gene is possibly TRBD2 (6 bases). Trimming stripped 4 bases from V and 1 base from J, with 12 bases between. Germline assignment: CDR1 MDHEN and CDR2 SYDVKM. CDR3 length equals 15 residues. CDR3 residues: CASSSLTGGTDTQYF. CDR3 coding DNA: TGTGCCAGCAGTTCACTTACGGGGGGCACAGATACGCAGTATTTT.

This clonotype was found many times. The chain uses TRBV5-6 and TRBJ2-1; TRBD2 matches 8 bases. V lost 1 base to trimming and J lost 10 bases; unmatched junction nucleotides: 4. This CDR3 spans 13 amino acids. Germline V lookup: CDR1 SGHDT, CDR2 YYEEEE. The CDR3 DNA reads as TGTGCCAGCAGCTTGCCGGGGGGGCAGGAGCAGTTCTTC. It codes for CASSLPGGQEQFF.

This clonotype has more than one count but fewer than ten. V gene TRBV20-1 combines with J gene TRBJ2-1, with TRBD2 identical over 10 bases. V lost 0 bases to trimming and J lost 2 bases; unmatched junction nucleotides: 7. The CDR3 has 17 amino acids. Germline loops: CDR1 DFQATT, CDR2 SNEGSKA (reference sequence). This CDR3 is CSARDESGRAAYNEQFF. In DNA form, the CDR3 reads TGCAGTGCTAGAGATGAAAGCGGGAGGGCGGCCTACAATGAGCAGTTCTTC.

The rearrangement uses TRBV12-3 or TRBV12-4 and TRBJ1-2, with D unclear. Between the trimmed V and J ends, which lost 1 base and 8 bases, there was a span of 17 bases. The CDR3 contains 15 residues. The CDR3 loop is CASSLDPGLLRGYTF. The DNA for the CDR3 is TGTGCCAGCAGTTTAGACCCAGGTCTTTTGAGGGGCTACACCTTC.

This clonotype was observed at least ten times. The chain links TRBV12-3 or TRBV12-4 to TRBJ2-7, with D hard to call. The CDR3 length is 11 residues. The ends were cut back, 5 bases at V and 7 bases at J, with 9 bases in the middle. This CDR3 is CASSLHIEQYF. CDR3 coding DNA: TGTGCCAGCAGTCTTCACATAGAGCAGTACTTC.

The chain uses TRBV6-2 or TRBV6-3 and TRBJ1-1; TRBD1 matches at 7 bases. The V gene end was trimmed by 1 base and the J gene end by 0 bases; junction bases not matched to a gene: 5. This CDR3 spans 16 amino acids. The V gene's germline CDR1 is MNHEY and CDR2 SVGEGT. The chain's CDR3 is CASSYYVTGMNTEAFF. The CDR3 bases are TGTGCCAGCAGTTACTACGTGACAGGGATGAACACTGAAGCTTTCTTT.

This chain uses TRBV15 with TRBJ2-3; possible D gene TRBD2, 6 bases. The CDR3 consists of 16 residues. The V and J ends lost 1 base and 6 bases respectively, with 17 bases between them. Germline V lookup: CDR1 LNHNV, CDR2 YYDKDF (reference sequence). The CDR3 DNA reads TGTGCCACCAGCAGAGGTTCCGGGACTCTTGAGGATACGCAGTATTTT. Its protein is CATSRGSGTLEDTQYF.

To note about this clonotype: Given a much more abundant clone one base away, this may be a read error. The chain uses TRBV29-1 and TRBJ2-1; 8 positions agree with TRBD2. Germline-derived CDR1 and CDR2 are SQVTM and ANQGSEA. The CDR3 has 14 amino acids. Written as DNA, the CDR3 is TGCAGCGTTTTTCCGGGACTAGGCGGCAATGAGGAGTTCTTC. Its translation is CSVFPGLGGNEEFF.

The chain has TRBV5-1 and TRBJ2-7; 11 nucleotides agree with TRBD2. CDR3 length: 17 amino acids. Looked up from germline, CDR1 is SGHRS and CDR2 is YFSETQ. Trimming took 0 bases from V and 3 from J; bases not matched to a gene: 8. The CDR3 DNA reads TGCGCCAGCAGCTTGGGGGGGACTAGCGGTCGTTACTACGAGCAGTACTTC. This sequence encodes CASSLGGTSGRYYEQYF.

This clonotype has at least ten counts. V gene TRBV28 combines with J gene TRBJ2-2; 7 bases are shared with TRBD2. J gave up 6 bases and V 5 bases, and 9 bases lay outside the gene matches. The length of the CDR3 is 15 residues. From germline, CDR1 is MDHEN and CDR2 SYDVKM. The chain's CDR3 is CASSPGLVGSGELFF. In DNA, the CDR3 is TGTGCCAGCAGTCCAGGACTAGTGGGTTCCGGGGAGCTGTTTTTT. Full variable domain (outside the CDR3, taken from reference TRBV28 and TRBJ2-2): DVKVTQSSRYLVKRTGEKVFLECVQDMDHENMFWYRQDPGLGLRLIYFSYDVKMKEKGDIPEGYSVSREKKERFSLILESASTNQTSMYLCASSPGLVGSGELFFGEGSRLTVL.

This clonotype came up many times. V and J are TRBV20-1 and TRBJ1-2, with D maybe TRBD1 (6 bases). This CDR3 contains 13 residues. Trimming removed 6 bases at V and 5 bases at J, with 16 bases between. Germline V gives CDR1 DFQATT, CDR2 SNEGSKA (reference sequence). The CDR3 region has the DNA TGCAGTGCGAGGGACACTACTTTTTATGGCTACACCTTC. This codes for CSARDTTFYGYTF.

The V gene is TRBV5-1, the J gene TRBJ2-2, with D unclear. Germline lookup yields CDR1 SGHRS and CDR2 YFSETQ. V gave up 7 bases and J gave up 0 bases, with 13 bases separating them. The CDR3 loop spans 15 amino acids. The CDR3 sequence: CASSEGRPNTGELFF. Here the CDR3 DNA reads TGCGCCAGCTCCGAAGGGCGCCCGAACACCGGGGAGCTGTTTTTT.

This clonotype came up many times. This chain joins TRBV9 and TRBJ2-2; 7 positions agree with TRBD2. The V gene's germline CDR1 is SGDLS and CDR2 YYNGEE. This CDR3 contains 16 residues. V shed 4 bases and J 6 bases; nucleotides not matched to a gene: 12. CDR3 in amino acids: CASSPTLREISGELFF. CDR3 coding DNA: TGTGCCAGCAGCCCCACGTTGCGGGAGATTTCCGGGGAGCTGTTTTTT.

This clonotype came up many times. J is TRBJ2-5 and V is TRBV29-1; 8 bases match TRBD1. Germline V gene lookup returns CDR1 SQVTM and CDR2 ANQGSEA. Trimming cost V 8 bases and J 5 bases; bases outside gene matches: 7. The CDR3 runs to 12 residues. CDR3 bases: TGCAGCCCCCCAGGGGGCAGGGAGACCCAGTACTTC. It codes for CSPPGGRETQYF. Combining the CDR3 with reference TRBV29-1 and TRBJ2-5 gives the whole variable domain SAVISQKPSRDICQRGTSLTIQCQVDSQVTMMFWYRQQPGQSLTLIATANQGSEATYESGFVIDKFPISRPNLTFSTLTVSNMSPEDSSIYLCSPPGGRETQYFGPGTRLLVL.

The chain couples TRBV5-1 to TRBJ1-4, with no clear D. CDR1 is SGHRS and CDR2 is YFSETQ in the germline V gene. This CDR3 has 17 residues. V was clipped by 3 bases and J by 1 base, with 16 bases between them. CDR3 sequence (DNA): TGCGCCAGCAGCTCGCGGACCCTTGGGAGAACTAATGAAAAACTGTTTTTT. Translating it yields CASSSRTLGRTNEKLFF. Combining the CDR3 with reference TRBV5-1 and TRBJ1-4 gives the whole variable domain KAGVTQTPRYLIKTRGQQVTLSCSPISGHRSVSWYQQTPGQGLQFLFEYFSETQRNKGNFPGRFSGRQFSNSRSEMNVSTLELGDSALYLCASSSRTLGRTNEKLFFGSGTQLSVL.

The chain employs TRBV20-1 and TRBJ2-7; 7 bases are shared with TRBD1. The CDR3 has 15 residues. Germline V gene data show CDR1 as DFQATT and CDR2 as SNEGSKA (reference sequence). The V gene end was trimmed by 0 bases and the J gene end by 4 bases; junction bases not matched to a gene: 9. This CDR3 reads CSARDQGVPPYEQYF. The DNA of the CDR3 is TGCAGTGCTAGAGATCAGGGGGTACCACCATACGAGCAGTACTTC.

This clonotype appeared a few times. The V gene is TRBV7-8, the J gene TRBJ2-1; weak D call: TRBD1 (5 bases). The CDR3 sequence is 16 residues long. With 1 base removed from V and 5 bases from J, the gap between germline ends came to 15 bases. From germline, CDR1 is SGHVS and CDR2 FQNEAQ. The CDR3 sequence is CASSLEGKTVDNEQFF. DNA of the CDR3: TGTGCCAGCAGCTTAGAAGGGAAGACAGTTGACAATGAGCAGTTCTTC.

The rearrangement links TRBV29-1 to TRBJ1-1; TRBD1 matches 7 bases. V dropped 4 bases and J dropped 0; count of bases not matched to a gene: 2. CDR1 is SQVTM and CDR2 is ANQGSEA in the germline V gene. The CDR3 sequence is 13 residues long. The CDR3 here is CSVGTGMNTEAFF. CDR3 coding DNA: TGCAGCGTTGGGACAGGTATGAACACTGAAGCTTTCTTT.

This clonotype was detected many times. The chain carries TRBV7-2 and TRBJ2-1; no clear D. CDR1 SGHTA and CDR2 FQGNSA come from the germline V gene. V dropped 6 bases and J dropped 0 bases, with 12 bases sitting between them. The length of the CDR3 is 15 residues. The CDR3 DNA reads TGTGCCAGCAGTCCCGACTCAAGCTCCTACAATGAGCAGTTCTTC. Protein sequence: CASSPDSSSYNEQFF. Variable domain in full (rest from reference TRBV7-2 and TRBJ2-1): GAGVSQSPSNKVTEKGKDVELRCDPISGHTALYWYRQSLGQGLEFLIYFQGNSAPDKSGLPSDRFSAERTGGSVSTLTIQRTQQEDSAVYLCASSPDSSSYNEQFFGPGTRLTVL.

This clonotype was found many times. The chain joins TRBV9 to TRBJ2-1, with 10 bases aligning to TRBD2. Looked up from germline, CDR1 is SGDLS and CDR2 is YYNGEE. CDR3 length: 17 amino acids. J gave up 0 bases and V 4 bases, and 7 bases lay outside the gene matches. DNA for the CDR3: TGTGCCAGCAGCCCGCTAGCGGGAGTCACCTCCTACAATGAGCAGTTCTTC. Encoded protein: CASSPLAGVTSYNEQFF.

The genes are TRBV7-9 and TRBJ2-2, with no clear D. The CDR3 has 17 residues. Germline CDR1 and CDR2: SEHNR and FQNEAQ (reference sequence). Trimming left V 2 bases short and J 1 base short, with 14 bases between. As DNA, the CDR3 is TGTGCCAGCAGCTTAAATGTACAGATACGGAACACCGGGGAGCTGTTTTTT. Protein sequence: CASSLNVQIRNTGELFF.

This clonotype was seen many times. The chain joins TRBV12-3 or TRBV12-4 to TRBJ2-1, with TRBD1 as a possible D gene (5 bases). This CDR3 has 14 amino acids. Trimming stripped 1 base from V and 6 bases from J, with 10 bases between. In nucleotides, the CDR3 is TGTGCCAGCAGTTTAGTAGGGGCGCGCAATGAGCAGTTCTTC. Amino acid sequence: CASSLVGARNEQFF.

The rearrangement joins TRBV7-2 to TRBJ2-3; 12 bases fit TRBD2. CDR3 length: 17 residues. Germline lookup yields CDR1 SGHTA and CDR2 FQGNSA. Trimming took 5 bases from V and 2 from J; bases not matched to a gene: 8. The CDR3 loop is CASSGLAGGPNTDTQYF. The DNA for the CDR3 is TGTGCCAGCAGCGGCCTAGCGGGAGGGCCGAACACAGATACGCAGTATTTT.

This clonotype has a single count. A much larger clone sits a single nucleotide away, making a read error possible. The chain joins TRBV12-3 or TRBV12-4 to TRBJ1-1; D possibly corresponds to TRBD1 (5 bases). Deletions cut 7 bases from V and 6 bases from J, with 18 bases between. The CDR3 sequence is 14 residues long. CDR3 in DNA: TGTGCCAGCAACGTGCAGGGATGGGGCGCTGAAGCTTTCTTT. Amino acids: CASNVQGWGAEAFF.

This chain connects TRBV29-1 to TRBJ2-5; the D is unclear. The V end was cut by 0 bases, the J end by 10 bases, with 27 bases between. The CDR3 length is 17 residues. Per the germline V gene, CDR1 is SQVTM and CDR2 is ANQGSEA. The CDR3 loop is CSVEDRAALGRKWSQYF. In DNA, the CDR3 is TGCAGCGTTGAAGATCGGGCAGCCCTTGGGCGAAAATGGAGCCAGTACTTC.

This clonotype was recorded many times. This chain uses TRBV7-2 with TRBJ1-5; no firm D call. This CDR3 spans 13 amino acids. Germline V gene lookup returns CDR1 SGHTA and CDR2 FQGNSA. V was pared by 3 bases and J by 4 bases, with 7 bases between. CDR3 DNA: TGTGCCAGCAGCTTTTACAGTAATCAGCCCCAGCATTTT. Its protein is CASSFYSNQPQHF.